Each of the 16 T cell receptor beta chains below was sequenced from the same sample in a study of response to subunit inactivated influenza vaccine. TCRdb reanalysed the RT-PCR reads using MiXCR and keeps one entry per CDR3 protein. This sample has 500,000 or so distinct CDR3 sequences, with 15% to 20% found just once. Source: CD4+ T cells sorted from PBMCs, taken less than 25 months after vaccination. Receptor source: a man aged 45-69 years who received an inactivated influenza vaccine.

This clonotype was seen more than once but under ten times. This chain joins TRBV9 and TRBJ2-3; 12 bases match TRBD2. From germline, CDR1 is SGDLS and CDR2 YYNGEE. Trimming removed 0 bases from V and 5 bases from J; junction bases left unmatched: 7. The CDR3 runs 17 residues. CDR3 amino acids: CASSVATSGRGRDTQYF. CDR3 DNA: TGTGCCAGCAGCGTAGCGACTAGCGGGAGAGGGAGAGATACGCAGTATTTT. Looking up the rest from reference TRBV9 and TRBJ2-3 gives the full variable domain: DSGVTQTPKHLITATGQRVTLRCSPRSGDLSVYWYQQSLDQGLQFLIQYYNGEERAKGNILERFSAQQFPDLHSELNLSSLELGDSALYFCASSVATSGRGRDTQYFGPGTRLTVL.

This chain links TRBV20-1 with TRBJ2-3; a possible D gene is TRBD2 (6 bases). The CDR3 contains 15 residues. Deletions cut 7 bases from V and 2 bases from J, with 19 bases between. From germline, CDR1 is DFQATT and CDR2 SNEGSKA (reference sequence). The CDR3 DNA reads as TGCAGTGGTGAGGTGGCCGGGACTCTCACAGATACGCAGTATTTT. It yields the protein CSGEVAGTLTDTQYF.

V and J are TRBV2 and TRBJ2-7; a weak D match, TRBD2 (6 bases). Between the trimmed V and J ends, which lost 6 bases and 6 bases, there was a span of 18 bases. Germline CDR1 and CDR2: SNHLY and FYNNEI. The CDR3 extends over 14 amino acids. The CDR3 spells CASSLTELASEQYF. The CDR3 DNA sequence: TGTGCCAGCAGCCTAACGGAACTAGCAAGCGAGCAGTACTTC.

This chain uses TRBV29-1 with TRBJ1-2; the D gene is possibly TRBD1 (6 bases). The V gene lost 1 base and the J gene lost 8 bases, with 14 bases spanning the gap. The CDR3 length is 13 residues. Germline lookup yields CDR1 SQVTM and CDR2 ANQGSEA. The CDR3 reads CSVEVIQGGGYTF. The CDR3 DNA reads TGCAGCGTTGAAGTTATACAGGGTGGCGGCTACACCTTC.

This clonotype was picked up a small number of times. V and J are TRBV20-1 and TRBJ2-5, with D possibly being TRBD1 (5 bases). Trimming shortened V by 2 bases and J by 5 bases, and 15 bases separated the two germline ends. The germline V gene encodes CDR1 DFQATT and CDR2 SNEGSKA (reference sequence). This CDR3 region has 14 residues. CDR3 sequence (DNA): TGCAGTGCTAGATCGGCTCTGGGGCTGGAGACCCAGTACTTC. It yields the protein CSARSALGLETQYF.

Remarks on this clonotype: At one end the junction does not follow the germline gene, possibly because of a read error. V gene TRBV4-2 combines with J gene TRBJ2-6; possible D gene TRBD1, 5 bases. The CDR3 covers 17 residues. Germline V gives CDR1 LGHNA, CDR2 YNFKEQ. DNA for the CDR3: TGTGCCAGCAGCCAAGAAGTTAGAGCCTCTGGGGCCTACGTCCTGACTTTC. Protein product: CASSQEVRASGAYVLTF.

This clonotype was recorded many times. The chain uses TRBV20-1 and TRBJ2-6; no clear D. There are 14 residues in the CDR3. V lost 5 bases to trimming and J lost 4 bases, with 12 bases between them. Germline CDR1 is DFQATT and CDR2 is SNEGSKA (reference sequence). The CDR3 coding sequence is TGCAGTGCTCCCTCCCTACAGGGGGCCAACGTCCTGACTTTC. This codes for CSAPSLQGANVLTF.

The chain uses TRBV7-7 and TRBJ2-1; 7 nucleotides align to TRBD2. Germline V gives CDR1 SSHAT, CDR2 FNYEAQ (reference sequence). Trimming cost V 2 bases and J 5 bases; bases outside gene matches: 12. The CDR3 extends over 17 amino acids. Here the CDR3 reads CASSLSLGLGHNNEQFF. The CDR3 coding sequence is TGTGCCAGCAGCTTAAGTCTAGGACTAGGTCACAACAATGAGCAGTTCTTC.

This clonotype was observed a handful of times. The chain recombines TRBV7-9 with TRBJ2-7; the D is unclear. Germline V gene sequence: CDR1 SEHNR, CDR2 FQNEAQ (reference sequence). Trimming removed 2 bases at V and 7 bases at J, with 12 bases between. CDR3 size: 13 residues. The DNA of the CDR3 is TGTGCCAGCAGCTTATTTACTATGGGGGAGCAGTACTTC. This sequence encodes CASSLFTMGEQYF.

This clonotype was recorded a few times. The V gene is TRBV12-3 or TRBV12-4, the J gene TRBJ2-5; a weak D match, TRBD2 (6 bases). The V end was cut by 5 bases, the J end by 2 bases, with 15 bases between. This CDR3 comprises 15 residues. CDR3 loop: CASSRGLSTQETQYF. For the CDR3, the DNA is TGTGCCAGCAGTAGGGGACTCTCGACTCAAGAGACCCAGTACTTC.

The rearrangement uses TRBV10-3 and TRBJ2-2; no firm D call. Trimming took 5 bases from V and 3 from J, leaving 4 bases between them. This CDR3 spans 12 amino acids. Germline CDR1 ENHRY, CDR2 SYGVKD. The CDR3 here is CAISTDTGELFF. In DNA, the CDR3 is TGTGCCATCAGTACGGACACCGGGGAGCTGTTTTTT.

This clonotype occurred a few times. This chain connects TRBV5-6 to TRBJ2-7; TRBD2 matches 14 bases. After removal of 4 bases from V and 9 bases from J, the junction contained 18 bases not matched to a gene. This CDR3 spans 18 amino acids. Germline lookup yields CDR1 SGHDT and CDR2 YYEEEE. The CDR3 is CASSPRRKGLAGVFGQYF. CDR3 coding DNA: TGTGCCAGCAGCCCCCGCCGGAAGGGACTAGCGGGAGTATTCGGGCAGTACTTC.

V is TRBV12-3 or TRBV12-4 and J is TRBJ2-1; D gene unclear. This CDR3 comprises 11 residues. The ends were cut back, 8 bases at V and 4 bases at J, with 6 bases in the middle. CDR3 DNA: TGTGCCAGCGCGCGTTACAATGAGCAGTTCTTC. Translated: CASARYNEQFF.

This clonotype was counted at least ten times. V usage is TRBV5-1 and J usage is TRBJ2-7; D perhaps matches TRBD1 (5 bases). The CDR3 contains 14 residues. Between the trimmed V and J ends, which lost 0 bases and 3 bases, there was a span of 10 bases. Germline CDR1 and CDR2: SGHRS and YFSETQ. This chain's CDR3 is CASSLEQESYEQYF. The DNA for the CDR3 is TGCGCCAGCAGCTTGGAACAGGAGAGCTACGAGCAGTACTTC. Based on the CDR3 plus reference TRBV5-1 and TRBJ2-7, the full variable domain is KAGVTQTPRYLIKTRGQQVTLSCSPISGHRSVSWYQQTPGQGLQFLFEYFSETQRNKGNFPGRFSGRQFSNSRSEMNVSTLELGDSALYLCASSLEQESYEQYFGPGTRLTVT.

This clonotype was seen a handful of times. In DNA, the CDR3 is TGCAGCGTTTCCCAAACAGGGGCTGAAGCTTTCTTT. It is translated as CSVSQTGAEAFF. The chain carries TRBV29-1 and TRBJ1-1; 7 bases are shared with TRBD1. CDR1 is SQVTM, CDR2 ANQGSEA, per germline. J was trimmed by 6 bases and V by 5 bases; bases with no gene match: 6. The CDR3 has 12 residues.

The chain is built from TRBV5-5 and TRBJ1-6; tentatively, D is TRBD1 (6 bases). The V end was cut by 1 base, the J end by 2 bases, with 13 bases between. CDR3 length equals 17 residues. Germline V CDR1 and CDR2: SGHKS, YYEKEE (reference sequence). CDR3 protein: CASSLLGGEAYNSPLHF. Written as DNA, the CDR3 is TGTGCCAGCAGCTTGTTAGGGGGGGAAGCCTATAATTCACCCCTCCACTTT.